What follows are 25 T cell receptor beta chains derived from one specimen sequenced in a study of cytomegalovirus exposure and HLA in healthy donors. The primer mix had 60 Vbeta and 13 Jbeta primers. Clones were read by immunoSEQ multiplex PCR, and TCRdb kept only the in-frame ones, dropping some. The sample has some 150,000 clones, 75% to 80% seen once. The sequenced sample consisted of PBMCs. All receptors derive from a male donor in good health and CMV-seronegative.

The chain combines TRBV19 with TRBJ2-5; D remains ambiguous. The germline V gene encodes CDR1 LNHDA and CDR2 SQIVND (reference sequence). The germline V and J ends were trimmed by 1 base and 4 bases, with 4 bases remaining between them. CDR3 length equals 12 residues. The CDR3 is CASSIGRETQYF. The CDR3 region has the DNA TGTGCCAGTAGTATAGGCAGAGAGACCCAGTACTTC.

The V call is TRBV7-9, the J call TRBJ2-1; 8 nucleotides match TRBD2. This CDR3 spans 18 amino acids. CDR1 and CDR2 (germline): SEHNR, FQNEAQ (reference sequence). Unmatched junction bases numbered 19, after V lost 5 bases and J lost 7 bases. The CDR3 nucleotides read TGTGCCAGCAGCCAGGACATGGGTAGGACGCGGGAGGAGAATGAGCAGTTCTTC. This encodes CASSQDMGRTREENEQFF.

As concerns this clone: Other DNA variants within this sample encode the same CDR3. The J gene is TRBJ2-1, the V gene TRBV7-8; possible D gene TRBD1, 7 bases. V was clipped by 1 base and J by 7 bases, with 11 bases between them. The CDR3 covers 14 residues. The germline V gene has CDR1 SGHVS and CDR2 FQNEAQ. This CDR3 is CASSLGTGGNEQFF. For the CDR3, the DNA is TGTGCCAGCAGCTTAGGGACAGGAGGGAATGAGCAGTTCTTC.

The chain employs TRBV19 and TRBJ1-5; possibly TRBD1 for D (6 bases). Germline V gene sequence: CDR1 LNHDA, CDR2 SQIVND (reference sequence). CDR3 length: 13 residues. Trimming removed 5 bases at V and 5 bases at J, with 10 bases between. CDR3 sequence reads: CASSPGEHQPQHF. CDR3 DNA: TGTGCCAGTAGTCCAGGGGAACATCAGCCCCAGCATTTT.

For this clone: Other DNA sequences within the sample encode an identical CDR3. CDR3 region: CASSSGTGMNTEAFF. CDR3 nucleotides: TGCGCCAGCAGCTCCGGGACAGGAATGAACACTGAAGCTTTCTTT. The chain has TRBV5-1 and TRBJ1-1; 8 bases match TRBD1. Germline CDR1 SGHRS, CDR2 YFSETQ. The CDR3 has 15 amino acids. V shed 3 bases, J shed 0 bases, and the junction held 4 bases outside the gene matches.

The chain recombines TRBV5-6 with TRBJ2-5; 7 bases align to TRBD1. The germline gives CDR1 SGHDT, CDR2 YYEEEE. V was clipped by 4 bases and J by 6 bases; unmatched bases: 12. This CDR3 has 15 residues. The CDR3: CASSLPGTEKKTQYF. In DNA, the CDR3 is TGTGCCAGCAGCCTGCCCGGGACAGAAAAGAAGACCCAGTACTTC.

CDR3 bases: TGTGCCAGCAGTGAAGGGCAGGGGGCTGGAGAGACCCAGTACTTC. Protein: CASSEGQGAGETQYF. The rearrangement uses TRBV25-1 and TRBJ2-5; TRBD1 agrees at 8 bases. V shed 2 bases, J shed 4 bases, and the junction held 6 bases outside the gene matches. Germline V CDR1 and CDR2: MGHDK, SYGVNS. The CDR3 has 15 residues.

The rearrangement uses TRBV29-1 and TRBJ1-2; weak D call: TRBD1 (6 bases). CDR1 is SQVTM, CDR2 ANQGSEA, per germline. This CDR3 spans 12 amino acids. V gave up 7 bases and J gave up 8 bases, with 17 bases separating them. CDR3 protein: CSAGQPTAGYTF. The CDR3 DNA reads TGCAGCGCTGGACAGCCTACAGCCGGCTACACCTTC.

The CDR3 DNA follows: TGTGCCTGGGGTAGCGGGGATTACTACAATGAGCAGTTCTTC. Translating gives CAWGSGDYYNEQFF. V is TRBV30 and J is TRBJ2-1; 8 positions match TRBD2. The CDR3 consists of 14 residues. Germline V gene sequence: CDR1 GTSNPN, CDR2 SVGIG (reference sequence). After removal of 5 bases from V and 3 bases from J, the junction contained 6 bases not matched to a gene.

This chain uses TRBV19 with TRBJ1-5; 7 nucleotides agree with TRBD1. Unmatched junction bases numbered 7, after V lost 11 bases and J lost 3 bases. The CDR3 totals 13 residues. The germline V gene encodes CDR1 LNHDA and CDR2 SQIVND (reference sequence). CDR3: CAEDREVNQPQHF. DNA of the CDR3: TGTGCCGAAGACAGGGAGGTCAATCAGCCCCAGCATTTT. Full variable domain (remainder filled in from reference TRBV19 and TRBJ1-5): DGGITQSPKYLFRKEGQNVTLSCEQNLNHDAMYWYRQDPGQGLRLIYYSQIVNDFQKGDIAEGYSVSREKKESFPLTVTSAQKNPTAFYLCAEDREVNQPQHFGDGTRLSIL.

V and J are TRBV7-2 and TRBJ2-7; D is possibly TRBD1 (5 bases). The CDR3 consists of 14 residues. V shed 0 bases and J shed 2 bases, with 8 bases lying between them. From germline, CDR1 is SGHTA and CDR2 FQGNSA. CDR3 residues: CASSLAQGPYEQYF. The CDR3 region has the DNA TGTGCCAGCAGCTTAGCTCAGGGCCCCTACGAGCAGTACTTC. The entire variable domain, with the rest obtained from reference TRBV7-2 and TRBJ2-7, is as follows: GAGVSQSPSNKVTEKGKDVELRCDPISGHTALYWYRQSLGQGLEFLIYFQGNSAPDKSGLPSDRFSAERTGGSVSTLTIQRTQQEDSAVYLCASSLAQGPYEQYFGPGTRLTVT.

The gene calls are TRBV11-2 and TRBJ2-1; 11 nucleotides match TRBD2. The CDR3 extends over 17 amino acids. V was pared by 5 bases and J by 0 bases, with 6 bases of the junction left unmatched. The germline CDR1 and CDR2 sequences are SGHAT and FQNNGV. The CDR3 spells CASSRGTSGSSYNEQFF. CDR3 bases: TGTGCCAGCAGCCGCGGGACTAGCGGTTCCTCCTACAATGAGCAGTTCTTC.

The rearrangement uses TRBV2 and TRBJ1-1; D is perhaps TRBD1 (5 bases). There are 14 residues in the CDR3. The germline V and J ends were trimmed by 4 bases and 5 bases, with 14 bases remaining between them. Germline V gives CDR1 SNHLY, CDR2 FYNNEI. The CDR3 region has the DNA TGTGCCAGCAGTGGTCAGGGTAGGCGGACTGAAGCTTTCTTT. Translating gives CASSGQGRRTEAFF. Variable domain in full (rest from reference TRBV2 and TRBJ1-1): EPEVTQTPSHQVTQMGQEVILRCVPISNHLYFYWYRQILGQKVEFLVSFYNNEISEKSEIFDDQFSVERPDGSNFTLKIRSTKLEDSAMYFCASSGQGRRTEAFFGQGTRLTVV.

The gene calls are TRBV7-3 and TRBJ2-3, with 7 bases identical to TRBD2. The CDR3 is made up of 15 amino acids. Germline CDR1 is SGHTA and CDR2 is FQGTGA. Germline trimming cut 3 bases from V and 5 bases from J; bases unmatched to any gene: 8. The chain's CDR3 is CASSFLVAGKDTQYF. The CDR3 region has the DNA TGTGCCAGCAGCTTCTTGGTAGCGGGCAAAGATACGCAGTATTTT.

This clone was seen once. This chain connects TRBV18 to TRBJ2-1, with a tentative D call TRBD2 (5 bases). This CDR3 has 14 residues. The V and J ends lost 2 bases and 0 bases respectively, with 5 bases between them. Looked up from germline, CDR1 is KGHSH and CDR2 is LQKENI. The CDR3 spells CASSPAGSYNEQFF. The CDR3 DNA sequence: TGTGCCAGCTCACCAGCGGGCTCCTACAATGAGCAGTTCTTC.

Concerning this clone: A junction boundary mismatches the germline segment, possibly from a read error. The chain recombines TRBV7-9 with TRBJ2-7; D not certain. Germline V gives CDR1 SEHNR, CDR2 FQNEAQ (reference sequence). This CDR3 has 16 amino acids. The DNA of the CDR3 is TGTTCCAGCAGCTTAGAATCGTCACATTTCCGCTACGAGCAGTACTTC. It translates to CSSSLESSHFRYEQYF. Based on the CDR3 plus reference TRBV7-9 and TRBJ2-7, the full variable domain is DTGVSQNPRHKITKRGQNVTFRCDPISEHNRLYWYRQTLGQGPEFLTYFQNEAQLEKSRLLSDRFSAERPKGSFSTLEIQRTEQGDSAMYLCSSSLESSHFRYEQYFGPGTRLTVT.

The chain links TRBV6-4 to TRBJ1-4; TRBD1 aligns across 8 bases. The V and J ends lost 6 bases and 8 bases, in that order; junction bases with no gene match: 11. This CDR3 region has 15 residues. The germline V gene has CDR1 MRHNA and CDR2 SNTAGT. CDR3: CASSSTGTGQEKLFF. For the CDR3, the DNA is TGTGCCAGCAGCAGCACCGGGACAGGTCAAGAAAAACTGTTTTTT.

The CDR3: CASSISGTDTQYF. The CDR3 nucleotides are TGTGCCAGCAGCATTAGCGGCACAGATACGCAGTATTTT. This rearrangement joins TRBV5-4 to TRBJ2-3; a weak D match, TRBD2 (5 bases). CDR3 length: 13 amino acids. Germline assignment: CDR1 SGHNT and CDR2 YYREEE (reference sequence). Trimming took off 4 bases at V and 1 base at J, with 7 bases between the two ends.

This sequence joins TRBV5-1 and TRBJ1-6; TRBD1 matches at 7 bases. The CDR3 runs 13 residues. Per germline, CDR1 SGHRS and CDR2 YFSETQ. The V and J ends lost 3 bases and 7 bases, in that order; junction bases with no gene match: 1. This CDR3 reads CASSSGQNSPLHF. The CDR3 nucleotides are TGCGCCAGCAGCTCGGGACAGAATTCACCCCTCCACTTT.

This clone showed up just once. The sample contains more than one DNA sequence encoding this CDR3. The chain carries TRBV7-3 and TRBJ1-1; 8 bases align to TRBD1. Looked up from germline, CDR1 is SGHTA and CDR2 is FQGTGA. Trimming took 2 bases from V and 1 from J; bases not matched to a gene: 0. This CDR3 region has 14 residues. The CDR3 DNA reads TGTGCCAGCAGCTTAGACAGGGGGAACACTGAAGCTTTCTTT. It translates to CASSLDRGNTEAFF.

The J gene is TRBJ2-7, the V gene TRBV4-1; D gene uncertain. Germline assignment: CDR1 MGHRA and CDR2 YSYEKL. V was trimmed by 4 bases and J by 1 base, leaving 14 bases between them. The CDR3 extends over 15 amino acids. The CDR3 coding sequence is TGCGCCAGCAGCCTATCCTATAACCCTTCCTACGAGCAGTACTTC. Translated: CASSLSYNPSYEQYF.

This clone has a single count. V and J are TRBV11-2 and TRBJ2-1, with D maybe TRBD2 (5 bases). The CDR3 is 12 residues long. CDR1 and CDR2 from the germline V gene are SGHAT and FQNNGV. Trimming pared 5 bases from V and 8 bases from J, leaving 10 bases between. DNA of the CDR3: TGTGCCAGCAGCCTCATGCGGGATGAGCAGTTCTTC. Translated, it gives CASSLMRDEQFF.

The rearrangement joins TRBV7-3 to TRBJ1-2; no reliable D call. Germline V gene lookup returns CDR1 SGHTA and CDR2 FQGTGA. The V and J ends lost 3 bases and 0 bases respectively, with 17 bases between them. This CDR3 comprises 17 residues. The CDR3 loop is CASSFDHRNRPNYGYTF. CDR3 in DNA: TGTGCCAGCAGCTTCGACCATCGTAACAGACCTAACTATGGCTACACCTTC.

The chain has TRBV20-1 and TRBJ1-2, with D possibly being TRBD1 (5 bases). The germline V gene has CDR1 DFQATT and CDR2 SNEGSKA (reference sequence). Trimming stripped 7 bases from V and 4 bases from J, with 10 bases between. The CDR3 length is 11 residues. CDR3 bases: TGCAGTGTCAGGGCCCTCTATGGCTACACCTTC. It codes for CSVRALYGYTF.

The V call is TRBV11-1, the J call TRBJ2-5; perhaps TRBD2 as D (7 bases). Trimming cost V 0 bases and J 1 base, with 12 bases left between them. Germline V gene sequence: CDR1 SGHAT, CDR2 FQDESV (reference sequence). The CDR3 extends over 16 amino acids. For the CDR3, the DNA is TGTGCCAGCAGCTTAGCTAGGGGGGGCGGCCAAGAGACCCAGTACTTC. It is translated as CASSLARGGGQETQYF.